This TCR beta chain was recovered during a study of vaccination and CD4 T cells after COVID-19. Study-level information: The makeup of the convalescents was six males and four females, two of them Hispanic. Spike peptides, overlapping and drawn from SARS-CoV-2, HCoV-NL63, HCoV-OC43 and HCoV-229E, were used to stimulate cells.

The CDR3 length is 15 residues. Germline V lookup: CDR1 SGHTA, CDR2 FQGNSA. Between the trimmed V and J ends, which lost 1 base and 3 bases, there was a span of 10 bases. This clonotype was seen a handful of times. Its specificity is not known. The Oncomine TCR Beta short-read assay sequenced DNA from cultured CD4+ T cells. Extraction of genomic DNA was performed on cultured CD4+ T cells. Each CDR3 protein is one row after TCRdb ran MiXCR on the PCR reads. This table has about 20,000 distinct CDR3 sequences, around 33% appearing once. Time point described: late sampling 161 to 241 days after vaccination in three convalescent patients. Treatment: roughly 10-day PBMC culture with coronavirus spike peptide pools or control peptides (ViraFEST assay). The medium had half its volume replaced with fresh IL-2 medium on days 3 and 7.

This sequence was found in a human donor who had recovered from COVID-19. The chain couples TRBV7-2 to TRBJ1-5; possible D gene TRBD1, 5 bases. Sequencing was performed on CD4+ T cells from blood, cultured in vitro, taken about 7 months after SARS-CoV-2 vaccination. CDR3 sequence reads: CASSLVWGPNQPQHF. The CDR3 DNA follows: TGTGCCAGCAGCTTAGTTTGGGGACCCAATCAGCCCCAGCATTTT.